This T cell receptor (beta chain) derives from a study of technical replicates of blood from a few donors. The data were produced by immunoSEQ multiplex PCR, yet TCRdb's version contains in-frame clones alone and is incomplete. The table has tens of thousands of clones, nearly 96% seen once. There are 16 residues in the CDR3. The junction had 7 bases not matched to a gene; V was cut back by 4 bases and J by 1 base. Germline values: CDR1 SGDLS, CDR2 YYNGEE. This clonotype originated in a human donor in good health. The specimen was T cells isolated from PBMCs. V usage is TRBV9 and J usage is TRBJ2-1; 8 positions agree with TRBD2. This chain's CDR3 is CASSPGTSISYNEQFF. The CDR3 DNA reads as TGTGCCAGCAGCCCCGGGACTAGTATATCCTACAATGAGCAGTTCTTC.